Listed below are T cell receptor beta chains from one sample, sequenced in a study of T-cell memory formation after mild COVID-19. Each CDR3 protein gets one entry after TCRdb re-called the 5' RACE reads with MiXCR. The sample has hundreds of thousands of distinct CDR3 sequences; 15% to 20% are singletons. Material for sequencing was PBMCs or a T cell subset sorted from them (not recorded which). The receptor source for this set is an adult woman who had mild COVID-19 (a few samples of this study predate the infection). Cell type and time point are not known. Both conserved end residues are trimmed from each CDR3. Each record gives: CDR3 protein, D gene, V gene, J gene. A D gene is named only where the DNA matches it firmly.

CDR3: ASILRAGGSSYEQY
D: TRBD2
V: TRBV7-2
J: TRBJ2-7

CDR3: ASSDDSRTKGYNEQF
D: -
V: TRBV19
J: TRBJ2-1

CDR3: ASSLVLGMGDAAPLNYGYT
D: -
V: TRBV7-2
J: TRBJ1-2

CDR3: ASSPASGNFDEQF
D: TRBD2
V: TRBV11-2
J: TRBJ2-1

CDR3: ASSYSGGTDYAEQL
D: TRBD2
V: TRBV6-5
J: TRBJ2-1

CDR3: ASSTGPLGYEQY
D: -
V: TRBV4-3
J: TRBJ2-7

CDR3: ATSRERSGGQSGEQY
D: TRBD2
V: TRBV15
J: TRBJ2-7

CDR3: ASSPTSGGRTEAF
D: -
V: TRBV7-9
J: TRBJ1-1

CDR3: ASNQGANTEAF
D: TRBD1
V: TRBV6-1
J: TRBJ1-1

CDR3: ASSLYWGEYNQPQH
D: -
V: TRBV12-3/TRBV12-4
J: TRBJ1-5

CDR3: ASSPANSNQPQH
D: -
V: TRBV18
J: TRBJ1-5

CDR3: ASSLAGTGVEKLF
D: TRBD1
V: TRBV7-9
J: TRBJ1-4

CDR3: ASRSGRRENEKLF
D: -
V: TRBV14
J: TRBJ1-4

CDR3: ASSQDLGRGYT
D: -
V: TRBV14
J: TRBJ1-2

CDR3: ASSPDRIYEQY
D: TRBD1
V: TRBV5-1
J: TRBJ2-7

CDR3: ASSRENTGELF
D: -
V: TRBV7-3
J: TRBJ2-2

CDR3: ASSLADRPRGAF
D: TRBD1
V: TRBV7-9
J: TRBJ1-1

CDR3: ASSGAGGLLDEQY
D: TRBD2
V: TRBV19
J: TRBJ2-7

CDR3: ASSLLAGGINEQF
D: TRBD2
V: TRBV7-3
J: TRBJ2-1

CDR3: SASRSGGGYT
D: -
V: TRBV20-1
J: TRBJ1-2

CDR3: ASSLMGGSSYEQY
D: -
V: TRBV5-5
J: TRBJ2-7

CDR3: ASSPSRGGSRKETQY
D: TRBD2
V: TRBV3-1
J: TRBJ2-5

CDR3: ASSLAWTAEAF
D: -
V: TRBV7-2
J: TRBJ1-1

CDR3: AISSGGTDTQY
D: TRBD2
V: TRBV10-3
J: TRBJ2-3

CDR3: ASSEGVRGVYT
D: -
V: TRBV2
J: TRBJ1-2

CDR3: ASSSSLSLYSNQPQH
D: -
V: TRBV7-2
J: TRBJ1-5

CDR3: ASSLAGWETQY
D: -
V: TRBV7-6
J: TRBJ2-5

CDR3: SAGQGYPGTEAF
D: TRBD1
V: TRBV20-1
J: TRBJ1-1

CDR3: ASSTGGGTGELF
D: TRBD2
V: TRBV7-9
J: TRBJ2-2

CDR3: ASSPGQVGEQY
D: TRBD1
V: TRBV7-7
J: TRBJ2-7

CDR3: ASRRGLYGYT
D: TRBD1
V: TRBV3-1
J: TRBJ1-2

CDR3: ASSSGTGGGTEAF
D: TRBD1
V: TRBV7-6
J: TRBJ1-1

CDR3: ATSDRTDQETQY
D: -
V: TRBV24-1
J: TRBJ2-5

CDR3: AWSEGQVNTGELF
D: TRBD1
V: TRBV30
J: TRBJ2-2

CDR3: SARRSRGGGTDTQY
D: TRBD2
V: TRBV20-1
J: TRBJ2-3

CDR3: ASIPTGQINEKLF
D: -
V: TRBV12-3/TRBV12-4
J: TRBJ1-4

CDR3: AISPRGFDGSYEQY
D: -
V: TRBV10-3
J: TRBJ2-7

CDR3: SARVESSYEQY
D: -
V: TRBV20-1
J: TRBJ2-7

CDR3: ASSSHTGEEKLF
D: TRBD1
V: TRBV7-2
J: TRBJ1-4

CDR3: ASSHWGNEQF
D: -
V: TRBV4-2
J: TRBJ2-1

CDR3: ASSFGGPGELF
D: -
V: TRBV12-3/TRBV12-4
J: TRBJ2-2

CDR3: ASNRGSYGYT
D: -
V: TRBV12-3/TRBV12-4
J: TRBJ1-2

CDR3: ASSQELIGGGYNEQF
D: TRBD2
V: TRBV3-1
J: TRBJ2-1

CDR3: ASSLRLRDRVTGELF
D: TRBD1
V: TRBV5-1
J: TRBJ2-2

CDR3: AISESRGGYTEAF
D: -
V: TRBV10-3
J: TRBJ1-1

CDR3: ASSLWARSTDTQY
D: -
V: TRBV27
J: TRBJ2-3

CDR3: ASSHGLAAKNIQY
D: TRBD2
V: TRBV23-1
J: TRBJ2-4

CDR3: ASSVAWVPYEQY
D: -
V: TRBV2
J: TRBJ2-7

CDR3: ASSPEDRGGLANYGYT
D: TRBD1
V: TRBV5-1
J: TRBJ1-2

CDR3: ASSLTSGYKQY
D: TRBD2
V: TRBV5-6
J: TRBJ2-7

CDR3: SARDAHANTEAF
D: -
V: TRBV20-1
J: TRBJ1-1

CDR3: ASSNGDRGEVSYEQY
D: TRBD1
V: TRBV7-9
J: TRBJ2-7

CDR3: AWSVEQMNSYEQY
D: -
V: TRBV30
J: TRBJ2-7

CDR3: AWSLKETQY
D: -
V: TRBV30
J: TRBJ2-5

CDR3: ASSLIRDRGYEQY
D: TRBD1
V: TRBV27
J: TRBJ2-7

CDR3: ASRRGGHRENEQF
D: -
V: TRBV7-6
J: TRBJ2-1

CDR3: ASSPGTGGLLGSLH
D: TRBD1
V: TRBV28
J: TRBJ1-6

CDR3: ASSNGQGGLEQY
D: -
V: TRBV5-1
J: TRBJ2-7